This TCR beta chain was observed in a study of lymphopenia after photon versus proton radiotherapy. Some clones are missing from TCRdb's copy, which holds only in-frame ones; the method was immunoSEQ multiplex PCR. The sample records around 20,000 clones, approximately 86% being singletons. The CDR3 has 15 amino acids. Trimming removed 2 bases from V and 0 bases from J, with 8 bases in between. Germline V gene sequence: CDR1 SGHRS, CDR2 YFSETQ. This receptor was obtained from a man between 65 and 85 years old with pancreatic cancer. The chain has TRBV5-1 and TRBJ1-4; a possible D gene is TRBD1 (5 bases). The sequenced sample was peripheral blood, obtained from a patient treated with proton-based radiotherapy. CDR3 nucleotides: TGCGCCAGCAGCTTCGACAGTGCAACTAATGAAAAACTGTTTTTT. It codes for CASSFDSATNEKLFF.